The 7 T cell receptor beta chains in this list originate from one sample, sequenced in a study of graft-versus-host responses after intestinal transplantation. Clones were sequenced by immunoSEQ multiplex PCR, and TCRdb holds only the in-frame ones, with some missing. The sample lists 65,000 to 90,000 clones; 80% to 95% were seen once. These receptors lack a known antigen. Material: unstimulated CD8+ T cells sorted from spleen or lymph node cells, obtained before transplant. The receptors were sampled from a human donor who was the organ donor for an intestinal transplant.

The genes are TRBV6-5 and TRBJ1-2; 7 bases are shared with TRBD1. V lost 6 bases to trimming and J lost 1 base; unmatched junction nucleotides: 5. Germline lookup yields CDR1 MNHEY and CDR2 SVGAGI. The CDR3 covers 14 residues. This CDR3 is CASRTGMDNYGYTF. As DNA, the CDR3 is TGTGCCAGCAGGACAGGGATGGATAACTATGGCTACACCTTC.

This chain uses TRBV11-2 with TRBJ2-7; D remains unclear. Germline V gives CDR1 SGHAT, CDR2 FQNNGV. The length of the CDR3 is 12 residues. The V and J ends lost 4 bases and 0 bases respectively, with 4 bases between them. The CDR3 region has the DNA TGTGCCAGCAGCTCCCACTCCTACGAGCAGTACTTC. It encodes CASSSHSYEQYF.

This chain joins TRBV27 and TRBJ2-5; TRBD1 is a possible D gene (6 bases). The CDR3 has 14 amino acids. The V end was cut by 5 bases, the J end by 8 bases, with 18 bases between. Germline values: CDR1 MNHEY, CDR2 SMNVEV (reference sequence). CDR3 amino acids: CASSPGTQPLTQYF. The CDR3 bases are TGTGCCAGCAGTCCCGGGACACAACCTTTAACCCAGTACTTC.

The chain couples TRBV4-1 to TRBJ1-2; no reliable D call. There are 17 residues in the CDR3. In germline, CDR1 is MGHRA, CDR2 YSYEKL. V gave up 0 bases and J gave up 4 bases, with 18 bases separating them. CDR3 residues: CASSQDDVSGNSYGYTF. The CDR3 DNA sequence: TGCGCCAGCAGCCAAGATGACGTATCGGGGAACAGCTATGGCTACACCTTC.

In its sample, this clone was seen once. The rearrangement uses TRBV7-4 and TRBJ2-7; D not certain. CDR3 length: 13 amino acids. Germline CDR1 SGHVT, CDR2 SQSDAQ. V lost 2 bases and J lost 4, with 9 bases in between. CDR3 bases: TGTGCCAGCAGCTTAAGGCCGGAGTACGAGCAGTACTTC. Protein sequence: CASSLRPEYEQYF.

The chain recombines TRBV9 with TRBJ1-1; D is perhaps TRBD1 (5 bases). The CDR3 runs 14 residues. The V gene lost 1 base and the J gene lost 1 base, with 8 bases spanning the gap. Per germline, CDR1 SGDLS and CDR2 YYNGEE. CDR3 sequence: CASSVSQGNTEAFF. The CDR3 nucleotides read TGTGCCAGCAGCGTATCGCAGGGGAACACTGAAGCTTTCTTT.

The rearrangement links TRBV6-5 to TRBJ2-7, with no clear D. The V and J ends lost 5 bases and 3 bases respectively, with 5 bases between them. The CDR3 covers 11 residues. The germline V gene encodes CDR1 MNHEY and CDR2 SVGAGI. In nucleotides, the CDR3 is TGTGCCAGCAGTGGAAGCTACGAGCAGTACTTC. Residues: CASSGSYEQYF.